This T cell receptor (beta chain) appears in the sequencing data of a study of T cell responses to AZD1222 COVID-19 vaccine. Regarding the study as a whole: Baseline serostatus was positive in only six AZD1222 recipients.

Regarding this clone: Its specificity is not known.

V was cut by 4 bases and J by 6 bases, with 15 bases left in between. The CDR3 runs to 15 residues. Germline V gene sequence: CDR1 KGHSH, CDR2 LQKENI. TCRdb's table, derived via immunoSEQ multiplex PCR, lists solely in-frame clones and lacks some. Here the sample spans some 140,000 clones, 90% to 95% being singletons. Sequencing used peripheral blood, obtained 28 days after the second AZD1222 dose. V usage is TRBV18 and J usage is TRBJ2-2, with no clear D. The TCR sequence derives from an adult who received the AZD1222 COVID-19 vaccine. CDR3 amino acids: CASSLSPPGAGELFF. CDR3 in DNA: TGTGCCAGCTCACTCTCACCCCCCGGAGCCGGGGAGCTGTTTTTT. Using reference TRBV18 and TRBJ2-2 for the parts outside the CDR3, the full variable domain is NAGVMQNPRHLVRRRGQEARLRCSPMKGHSHVYWYRQLPEEGLKFMVYLQKENIIDESGMPKERFSAEFPKEGPSILRIQQVVRGDSAAYFCASSLSPPGAGELFFGEGSRLTVL.